Following are 23 T cell receptor beta chains from one sample sequenced in a study of T cells in Graves' hyperthyroidism and ophthalmopathy. Researchers took RNA transcripts and amplified the TCR beta CDR3 regions from them. First-round RT-PCR with HTBI primers amplified the TCR CDR3 region. Each CDR3 protein gets one entry after TCRdb re-called the multiplex PCR reads with MiXCR. The sample lists about 600,000 distinct CDR3 sequences, about a sixth occurring once. The sample comprised blood. These receptors were obtained from a woman between 35 and 50 years old with Graves' ophthalmopathy.

This clonotype was seen repeatedly, ten times or more. This chain uses TRBV20-1 with TRBJ2-3, with 10 positions matching TRBD2. The CDR3 is made up of 13 amino acids. V lost 3 bases to trimming and J lost 8 bases; unmatched junction nucleotides: 5. In germline, CDR1 is DFQATT, CDR2 SNEGSKA (reference sequence). Here the CDR3 DNA reads TGCAGTGCTAGTGAGCGGGGGGGCGGTACGCAGTATTTT. Amino acid sequence: CSASERGGGTQYF.

This clonotype was counted between two and nine times. The conserved final phenylalanine or tryptophan is absent from the CDR3, which likely points to a read error. V and J are TRBV5-1 and TRBJ1-1, with D maybe TRBD1 (6 bases). The V end was cut by 1 base, the J end by 2 bases, with 18 bases between. The length of the CDR3 is 17 residues. Looked up from germline, CDR1 is SGHRS and CDR2 is YFSETQ. DNA of the CDR3: TGCGCCAGCAGCTTGCAGTCGCCAGGGGTGGTAAACACTGAAGCTTTCCTT. It encodes CASSLQSPGVVNTEAFL.

The V call is TRBV6-2 or TRBV6-3, the J call TRBJ1-6, with D uncertain. There are 15 residues in the CDR3. The V gene lost 9 bases and the J gene lost 7 bases, with 19 bases spanning the gap. Germline CDR1 MNHEY, CDR2 SVGEGT. The CDR3 DNA reads as TGTGCCAGTTTCGAAGGACGGACGATCAATTCACCCCTCCACTTT. It is translated as CASFEGRTINSPLHF.

In this sample, this clonotype turned up many times. CDR3 amino acids: CASSLASGRPDFTGELFF. Here the CDR3 DNA reads TGTGCCAGCAGCTTAGCTAGCGGGAGGCCCGACTTCACCGGGGAGCTGTTTTTT. The rearrangement joins TRBV11-2 to TRBJ2-2, with 11 bases identical to TRBD2. In germline, CDR1 is SGHAT, CDR2 FQNNGV. The CDR3 has 18 residues. J lost 4 bases, V lost 1 base, and 8 bases had no gene match.

This clonotype was seen many times. CDR3 DNA sequence: TGCGCCAGCAGCTTGGGGCTAGCGGGAGATTTGGGCGAGCAGTTCTTC. As protein: CASSLGLAGDLGEQFF. This chain uses TRBV5-1 with TRBJ2-1, with 10 positions matching TRBD2. The length of the CDR3 is 16 residues. Germline assignment: CDR1 SGHRS and CDR2 YFSETQ. V gave up 0 bases and J gave up 10 bases; unmatched junction bases: 10.

V usage is TRBV20-1 and J usage is TRBJ2-6; TRBD1 agrees at 8 bases. With 1 base clipped from V and 8 bases from J, the junction kept 7 bases outside the gene matches. This CDR3 spans 15 amino acids. From germline, CDR1 is DFQATT and CDR2 SNEGSKA (reference sequence). CDR3 residues: CSARAQGGDSNVLTF. The CDR3 DNA reads TGCAGTGCTAGAGCACAGGGGGGTGACTCCAACGTCCTGACTTTC.

Only a few counts were recorded for this clonotype. This rearrangement joins TRBV5-6 to TRBJ2-7; 11 bases match TRBD1. Germline V gene lookup returns CDR1 SGHDT and CDR2 YYEEEE. Trimming at V came to 2 bases and at J to 3 bases, leaving 7 bases not matched to a gene. This CDR3 spans 16 amino acids. This chain's CDR3 is CASSLITGTGGYEQYF. In nucleotides, the CDR3 is TGTGCCAGCAGCTTAATTACCGGGACAGGGGGCTACGAGCAGTACTTC.

The chain couples TRBV29-1 to TRBJ1-1, with D perhaps matching TRBD1 (5 bases). Per germline, CDR1 SQVTM and CDR2 ANQGSEA. V dropped 4 bases and J dropped 1 base, with 13 bases sitting between them. This CDR3 has 14 residues. CDR3 in DNA: TGCAGCGTTGCCCGGGGGGGAACGAACACTGAAGCTTTCTTT. Its translation: CSVARGGTNTEAFF.

This clonotype has a count of ten or more. V and J are TRBV3-1 and TRBJ2-5; D remains ambiguous. In germline, CDR1 is LGHDT, CDR2 YNNKEL (reference sequence). This CDR3 is built from 14 residues. Trimming cost V 3 bases and J 3 bases, with 11 bases left between them. CDR3 in amino acids: CASSHPESKETQYF. CDR3 DNA: TGTGCCAGCAGCCACCCCGAGTCTAAAGAGACCCAGTACTTC.

This clonotype has ten or more counts. V is TRBV5-5 and J is TRBJ2-7; D is perhaps TRBD1 or TRBD2 (5 bases each). The CDR3 contains 14 residues. Trimming left V 2 bases short and J 2 bases short, with 11 bases between. Germline CDR1 is SGHKS and CDR2 is YYEKEE (reference sequence). The CDR3 nucleotides are TGTGCCAGCAGCTTCCGGGACGGACCCTACGAGCAGTACTTC. It yields the protein CASSFRDGPYEQYF.

This clonotype came up a few times. The CDR3 DNA sequence: TGTGCCAGCAGCCCAGACAGGGGGCACGGGGAGCTGTTTTTT. This translates into CASSPDRGHGELFF. The V call is TRBV7-3, the J call TRBJ2-2; TRBD1 matches 10 bases. The ends lost 5 bases at V and 7 bases at J; junction bases unmatched: 4. Germline-derived CDR1 and CDR2 are SGHTA and FQGTGA. The CDR3 sequence is 14 residues long.

The V and J genes are TRBV29-1 and TRBJ1-2; D remains ambiguous. Germline values: CDR1 SQVTM, CDR2 ANQGSEA. CDR3 length equals 11 residues. Between the trimmed V and J ends, which lost 6 bases and 8 bases, there was a span of 13 bases. The CDR3 protein is CSVNTNGGYTF. CDR3 DNA: TGCAGCGTCAACACCAATGGGGGCTACACCTTC.

In its sample, this clonotype was seen many times. CDR3 protein: CSVGGESEQYF. The CDR3 nucleotides are TGCAGCGTTGGCGGCGAGAGCGAGCAGTACTTC. V gene TRBV29-1 combines with J gene TRBJ2-7; D ambiguous. Trimming removed 4 bases from V and 6 bases from J, with 10 bases in between. Per germline, CDR1 SQVTM and CDR2 ANQGSEA. The CDR3 is 11 amino acids.

Only a few counts were recorded for this clonotype. CDR3 DNA: TGTGCCAGTAATTCTCACTCGGGGAATTCACCCCTCCACTTT. It specifies CASNSHSGNSPLHF. The chain uses TRBV19 and TRBJ1-6; no clear D. This CDR3 is 14 amino acids long. Deletions cut 7 bases from V and 7 bases from J, with 14 bases between. The germline V gene encodes CDR1 LNHDA and CDR2 SQIVND (reference sequence). Combining the CDR3 with reference TRBV19 and TRBJ1-6 gives the whole variable domain DGGITQSPKYLFRKEGQNVTLSCEQNLNHDAMYWYRQDPGQGLRLIYYSQIVNDFQKGDIAEGYSVSREKKESFPLTVTSAQKNPTAFYLCASNSHSGNSPLHFGNGTRLTVT.

This clonotype was counted ten times or more. This chain uses TRBV6-2 or TRBV6-3 with TRBJ2-2, with unresolved D. The V end was cut by 4 bases, the J end by 1 base, with 13 bases between. Germline V gene sequence: CDR1 MNHEY, CDR2 SVGEGT. This CDR3 comprises 16 residues. DNA of the CDR3: TGTGCCAGCAGTTTGAGAGGTCCTCTGAACACCGGGGAGCTGTTTTTT. Translated: CASSLRGPLNTGELFF.

This clonotype has at least ten counts. The chain carries TRBV12-3 or TRBV12-4 and TRBJ2-3, with D tentatively TRBD1 or TRBD2 (5 bases each). V lost 7 bases to trimming and J lost 2 bases, with 10 bases between them. This CDR3 contains 13 residues. CDR3 DNA: TGTGCCAGCACCCCGGGGCCCACAGATACGCAGTATTTT. It encodes CASTPGPTDTQYF.

This clonotype occurred a few times. The CDR3 nucleotides are TGTGCCAGCAGACGCGGGAGTGGCGGGACGTACGAGCAGTACTTC. It is translated as CASRRGSGGTYEQYF. The rearrangement joins TRBV7-2 to TRBJ2-7, with 7 bases identical to TRBD2. With 6 bases clipped from V and 4 bases from J, the junction kept 12 bases outside the gene matches. Per the germline V gene, CDR1 is SGHTA and CDR2 is FQGNSA. This CDR3 has 15 amino acids.

This clonotype was observed many times. The rearrangement links TRBV11-2 to TRBJ2-1; D remains ambiguous. CDR3 length equals 13 residues. The V end was cut by 6 bases, the J end by 3 bases, with 9 bases between. Germline V gene lookup returns CDR1 SGHAT and CDR2 FQNNGV. As DNA, the CDR3 is TGTGCCAGCAGTTTGGGAAGCTACAATGAGCAGTTCTTC. It is translated as CASSLGSYNEQFF.

This clonotype was observed many times. This sequence joins TRBV2 and TRBJ1-1; D not resolved. Deletions cut 8 bases from V and 1 base from J, with 14 bases between. Germline V gene sequence: CDR1 SNHLY, CDR2 FYNNEI. CDR3 length: 14 residues. The CDR3 DNA reads as TGTGCCAGCCGACCAGGTCTGGGGAACACTGAAGCTTTCTTT. Encoded protein: CASRPGLGNTEAFF.

This clonotype was found many times. The rearrangement uses TRBV5-1 and TRBJ2-3; the match to TRBD2 covers 10 bases. Trimming at V came to 2 bases and at J to 1 base, leaving 4 bases not matched to a gene. Looked up from germline, CDR1 is SGHRS and CDR2 is YFSETQ. The CDR3 loop spans 16 amino acids. CDR3 in amino acids: CASSFSGRARTDTQYF. The CDR3 DNA reads as TGCGCCAGCAGCTTCAGCGGGAGGGCCCGCACAGATACGCAGTATTTT.

In its sample, this clonotype was seen many times. The chain is built from TRBV20-1 and TRBJ1-1; unclear D gene. The CDR3 has 13 amino acids. Germline V gene lookup returns CDR1 DFQATT and CDR2 SNEGSKA (reference sequence). The V and J ends lost 3 bases and 1 base respectively, with 9 bases between them. The chain's CDR3 is CSARNFGNTEAFF. CDR3 DNA sequence: TGCAGTGCTAGGAATTTCGGGAACACTGAAGCTTTCTTT.

This clonotype came up a few times. This chain joins TRBV20-1 and TRBJ2-7; 11 nucleotides align to TRBD2. Germline CDR1 is DFQATT and CDR2 is SNEGSKA (reference sequence). Trimming cost V 4 bases and J 1 base; bases outside gene matches: 9. The CDR3 spans 16 residues. The CDR3 DNA sequence: TGCAGTGCTATCTCCCCCGGGACTAGCGGTTCCTACGAGCAGTACTTC. Amino acids: CSAISPGTSGSYEQYF.

The V gene is TRBV18, the J gene TRBJ2-1; TRBD1 or TRBD2 may be the D gene (5 bases each). V lost 3 bases, J lost 1 base, and 16 bases lay in between. This CDR3 region has 17 residues. From germline, CDR1 is KGHSH and CDR2 LQKENI. CDR3 sequence (DNA): TGTGCCAGCTCACCCCCCATTCGGGGCGGATCCTACAATGAGCAGTTCTTC. As protein: CASSPPIRGGSYNEQFF.